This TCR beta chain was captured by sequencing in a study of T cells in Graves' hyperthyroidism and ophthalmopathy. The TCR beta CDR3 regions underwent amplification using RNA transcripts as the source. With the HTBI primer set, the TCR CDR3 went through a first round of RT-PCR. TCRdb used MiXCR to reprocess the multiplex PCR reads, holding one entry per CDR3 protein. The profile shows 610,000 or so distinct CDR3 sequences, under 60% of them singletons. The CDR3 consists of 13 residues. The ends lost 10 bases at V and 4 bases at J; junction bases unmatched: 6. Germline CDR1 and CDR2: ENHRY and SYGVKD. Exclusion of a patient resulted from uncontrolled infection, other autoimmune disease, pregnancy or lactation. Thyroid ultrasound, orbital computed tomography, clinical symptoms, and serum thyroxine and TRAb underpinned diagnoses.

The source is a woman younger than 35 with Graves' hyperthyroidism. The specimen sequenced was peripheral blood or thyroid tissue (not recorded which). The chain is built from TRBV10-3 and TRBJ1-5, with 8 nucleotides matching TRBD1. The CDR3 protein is CATGTGYNQPQHF. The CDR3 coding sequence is TGTGCCACCGGGACAGGCTATAATCAGCCCCAGCATTTT.